Here is one TCR beta chain with its context. Its antigen is not identified. Germline-derived CDR1 and CDR2 are MNHEY and SMNVEV (reference sequence). The CDR3 consists of 17 residues. The sample originates from a study of post-analysis software for immune sequencing data. Points from the study as a whole: About five TRBV segments appeared more often in patients than in controls, and TRBV5-6, TRBV5-1 and TRBV20-1 were among these.

Tagging with unique molecular identifiers was a feature of the TCR beta cDNA libraries. TCRdb re-analysed the PCR reads in MiXCR, keeping a single row per CDR3 protein. Here the sample spans about 460,000 distinct CDR3 sequences, around 40% being singletons. The sequenced sample consisted of blood. J is TRBJ2-1 and V is TRBV27, with D perhaps TRBD1 (6 bases). The DNA end favors TRBJ2-7, so the J call may be wrong. This TCR was sampled from a girl under 18 with multiple sclerosis. CDR3 sequence: CASSLHGTLSSYNEQYF. In DNA form, the CDR3 reads TGTGCCAGCAGTTTACACGGGACATTGAGCTCCTACAATGAGCAGTACTTC.